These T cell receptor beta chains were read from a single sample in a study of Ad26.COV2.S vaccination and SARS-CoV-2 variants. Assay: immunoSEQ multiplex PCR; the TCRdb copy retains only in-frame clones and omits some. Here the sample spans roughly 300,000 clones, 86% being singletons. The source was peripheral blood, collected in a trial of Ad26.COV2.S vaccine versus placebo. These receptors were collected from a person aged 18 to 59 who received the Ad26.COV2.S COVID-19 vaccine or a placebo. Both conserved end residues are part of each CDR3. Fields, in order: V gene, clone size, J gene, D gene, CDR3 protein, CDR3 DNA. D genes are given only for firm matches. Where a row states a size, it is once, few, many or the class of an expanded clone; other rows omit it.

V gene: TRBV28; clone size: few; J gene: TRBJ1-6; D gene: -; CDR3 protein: CASSLGDLTVALHF; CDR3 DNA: TGTGCCAGCAGTTTGGGGGATCTCACCGTCGCCCTCCACTTT
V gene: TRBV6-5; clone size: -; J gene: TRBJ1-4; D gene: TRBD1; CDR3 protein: CASSYSSRGDEKLFF; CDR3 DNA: TGTGCCAGCAGTTACTCGAGCAGGGGGGATGAAAAACTGTTTTTT
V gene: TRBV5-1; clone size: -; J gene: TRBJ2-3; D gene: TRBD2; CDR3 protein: CASSPFSGSSTDTQYF; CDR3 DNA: TGCGCCAGCAGCCCCTTTAGCGGGTCTAGCACAGATACGCAGTATTTT
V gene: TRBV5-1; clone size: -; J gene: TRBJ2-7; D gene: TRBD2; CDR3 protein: CASGLAGDYEQYF; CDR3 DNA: TGCGCCAGCGGACTAGCGGGAGACTACGAGCAGTACTTC
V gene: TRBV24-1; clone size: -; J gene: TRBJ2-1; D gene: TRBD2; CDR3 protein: CATSDSLAGSYNEQFF; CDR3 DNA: TGTGCCACCAGTGATTCACTAGCGGGAAGTTACAATGAGCAGTTCTTC
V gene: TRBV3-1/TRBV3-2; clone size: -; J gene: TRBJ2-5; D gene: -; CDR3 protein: CASSLTGLEETQYF; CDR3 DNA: TGTGCCAGCAGCCTCACAGGGTTGGAAGAGACCCAGTACTTC
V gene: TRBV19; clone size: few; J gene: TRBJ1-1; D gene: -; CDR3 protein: CASTLGTASLMNTEAFF; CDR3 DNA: TGTGCCAGTACCCTGGGGACCGCATCCTTGATGAACACTGAAGCTTTCTTT
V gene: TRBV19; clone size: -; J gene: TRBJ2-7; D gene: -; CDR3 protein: CASSPQVGAYEQYF; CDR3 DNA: TGTGCCAGTAGTCCCCAGGTTGGGGCCTACGAGCAGTACTTC
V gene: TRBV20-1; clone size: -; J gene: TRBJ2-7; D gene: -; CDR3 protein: CSVGDLYEQYF; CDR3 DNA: TGCAGTGTGGGGGACCTCTACGAGCAGTACTTC
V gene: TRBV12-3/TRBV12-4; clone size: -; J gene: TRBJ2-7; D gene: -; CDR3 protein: CASSLANEQYF; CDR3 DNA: TGTGCCAGCAGTTTGGCTAACGAGCAGTACTTC
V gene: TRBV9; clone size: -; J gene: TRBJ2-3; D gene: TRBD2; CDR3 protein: CASSVSGGGRDTQYF; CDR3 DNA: TGTGCCAGCAGCGTTAGCGGGGGGGGTAGAGATACGCAGTATTTT
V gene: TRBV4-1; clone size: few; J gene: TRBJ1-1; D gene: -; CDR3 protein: CASSQEGQDTEAFF; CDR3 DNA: TGCGCCAGCAGCCAAGAAGGACAAGACACTGAAGCTTTCTTT
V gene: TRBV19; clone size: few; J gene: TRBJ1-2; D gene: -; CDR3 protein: CASRAGSYGYTF; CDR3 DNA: TGTGCCAGTAGAGCAGGGAGCTATGGCTACACCTTC
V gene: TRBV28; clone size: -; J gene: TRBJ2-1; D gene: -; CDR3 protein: CASSPTKNEQFF; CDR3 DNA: TGTGCCAGCAGTCCTACAAAAAATGAGCAGTTCTTC
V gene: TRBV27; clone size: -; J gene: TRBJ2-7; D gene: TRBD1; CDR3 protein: CASSLSVTGGAEQYF; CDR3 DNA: TGTGCCAGCAGTTTATCGGTAACAGGGGGCGCCGAGCAGTACTTC
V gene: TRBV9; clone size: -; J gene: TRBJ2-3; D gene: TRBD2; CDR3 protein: CASSPPTSGVSTDTQYF; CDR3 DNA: TGTGCCAGCAGCCCACCGACTAGCGGTGTGTCGACAGATACGCAGTATTTT
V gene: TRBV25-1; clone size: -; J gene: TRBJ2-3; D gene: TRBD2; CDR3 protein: CASSDSRGVTDTQYF; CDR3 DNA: TGTGCCAGCAGTGATAGCCGGGGGGTCACAGATACGCAGTATTTT
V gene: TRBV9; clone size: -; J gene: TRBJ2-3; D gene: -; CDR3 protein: CASSVGGITDTQYF; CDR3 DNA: TGTGCCAGCAGCGTAGGGGGAATCACAGATACGCAGTATTTT
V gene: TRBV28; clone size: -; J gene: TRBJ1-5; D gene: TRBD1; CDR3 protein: CASSQRTGGNQPQHF; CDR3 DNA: TGTGCCAGCAGTCAACGGACAGGGGGCAATCAGCCCCAGCATTTT
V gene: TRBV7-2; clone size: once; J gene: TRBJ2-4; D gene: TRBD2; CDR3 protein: CASSLAPTSGSLNIQYF; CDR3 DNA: TGTGCCAGCAGCTTAGCCCCGACTAGCGGGAGTTTAAACATTCAGTACTTC
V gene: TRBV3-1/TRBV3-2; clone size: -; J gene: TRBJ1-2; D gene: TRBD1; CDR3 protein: CASSQDGTGFNYGYTF; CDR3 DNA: TGTGCCAGCAGCCAAGATGGGACAGGGTTTAACTATGGCTACACCTTC
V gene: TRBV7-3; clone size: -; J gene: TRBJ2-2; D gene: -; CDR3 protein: CASSLTVRDGASGELFF; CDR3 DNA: TGTGCCAGCAGCTTAACCGTTCGGGACGGGGCATCCGGGGAGCTGTTTTTT
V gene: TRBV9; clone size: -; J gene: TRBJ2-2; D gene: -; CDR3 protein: CASSVVGPGELFF; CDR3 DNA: TGTGCCAGCAGCGTAGTGGGGCCCGGGGAGCTGTTTTTT
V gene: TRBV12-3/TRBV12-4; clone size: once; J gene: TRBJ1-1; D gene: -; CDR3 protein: CASSRAAREAFF; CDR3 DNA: TGTGCCAGCTCCAGGGCAGCCAGGGAAGCTTTCTTT
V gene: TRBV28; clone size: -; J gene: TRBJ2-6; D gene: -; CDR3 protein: CASGTEIRSGANVLTF; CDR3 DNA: TGTGCCAGCGGAACAGAGATTCGCTCTGGGGCCAACGTCCTGACTTTC
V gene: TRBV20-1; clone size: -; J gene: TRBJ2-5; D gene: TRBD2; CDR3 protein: CSVGRAETQYF; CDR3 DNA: TGCAGCGTAGGGAGGGCGGAGACCCAGTACTTC
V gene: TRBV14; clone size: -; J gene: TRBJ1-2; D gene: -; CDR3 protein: CASSQGTQKNYGYTF; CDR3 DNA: TGTGCCAGCAGCCAGGGGACGCAAAAGAACTATGGCTACACCTTC
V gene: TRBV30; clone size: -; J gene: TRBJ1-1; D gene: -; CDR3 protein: CAWGTTVNTEAFF; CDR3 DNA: TGTGCCTGGGGAACTACCGTGAACACTGAAGCTTTCTTT
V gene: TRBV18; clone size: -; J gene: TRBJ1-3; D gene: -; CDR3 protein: CASSSTGSGNTIYF; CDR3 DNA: TGTGCCAGCTCTTCAACCGGGTCCGGAAACACCATATATTTT
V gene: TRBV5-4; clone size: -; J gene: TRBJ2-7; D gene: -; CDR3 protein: CASSPGQSYEQYF; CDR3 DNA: TGTGCCAGCAGCCCTGGACAGAGCTACGAGCAGTACTTC
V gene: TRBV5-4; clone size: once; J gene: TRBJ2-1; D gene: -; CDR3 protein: CASSTDGSSYNEQFF; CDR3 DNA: TGTGCCAGCAGCACGGACGGAAGCTCCTACAATGAGCAGTTCTTC
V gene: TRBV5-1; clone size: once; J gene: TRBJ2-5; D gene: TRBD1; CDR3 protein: CASNDRGRWETQYF; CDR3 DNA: TGCGCCAGCAATGACAGGGGGCGATGGGAGACCCAGTACTTC
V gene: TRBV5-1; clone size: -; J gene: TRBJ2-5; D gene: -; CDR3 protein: CASSHGRNQETQYF; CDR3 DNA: TGCGCCAGCAGCCACGGACGGAACCAAGAGACCCAGTACTTC
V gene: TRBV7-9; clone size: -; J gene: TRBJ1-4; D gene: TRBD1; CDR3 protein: CASSLGQGNEKLFF; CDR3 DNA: TGTGCCAGCAGCTTGGGACAGGGTAATGAAAAACTGTTTTTT
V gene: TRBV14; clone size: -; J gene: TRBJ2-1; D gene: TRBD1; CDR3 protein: CASSQEDTGGWNEQFF; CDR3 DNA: TGTGCCAGCAGCCAAGAGGATACAGGGGGCTGGAATGAGCAGTTCTTC
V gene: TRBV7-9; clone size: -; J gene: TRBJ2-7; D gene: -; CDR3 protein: CASTPGGGEQYF; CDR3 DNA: TGTGCCAGCACCCCCGGTGGGGGCGAGCAGTACTTC
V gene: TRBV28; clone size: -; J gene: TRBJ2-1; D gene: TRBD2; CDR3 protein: CASSSPAAGDRNEQFF; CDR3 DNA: TGTGCCAGCAGTTCGCCGGCGGCGGGAGATCGCAATGAGCAGTTCTTC